This note documents a single T cell receptor (beta chain) sequence. This sample is part of a study of T cell clonotyping in hematopoietic cell transplantation. Assay used: immunoSEQ multiplex PCR; TCRdb lists only in-frame clones, some missing. This sample has nearly 9,000 clones, with 65% to 90% found just once. This clonotype was sampled from a female patient younger than 45 who had an allogeneic stem cell transplant, so the T cells may come from the graft donor. Some clones in this sample may be carry-over from other donors' samples. The sample was PBMCs, taken 180 days after allogeneic stem cell transplant.

CDR3 bases: TGTGCCTGGAGTGTAAGTTACGAGCAGTACTTC. Translating it yields CAWSVSYEQYF. This chain joins TRBV30 and TRBJ2-7; D gene unclear. Per the germline V gene, CDR1 is GTSNPN and CDR2 is SVGIG (reference sequence). The CDR3 covers 11 residues. Deletions cut 0 bases from V and 4 bases from J, with 4 bases between.